This is a list of T cell receptor beta chains from one sample in a study of T cell responses to AZD1222 COVID-19 vaccine. The assay was immunoSEQ multiplex PCR, and TCRdb's table has in-frame clones only and misses some. The sample holds roughly 140,000 clones, approximately 90% seen once. This specimen was peripheral blood, taken on day 0 of MenACWY control vaccination. Receptors were obtained from an adult in good health. Both conserved end residues are part of each CDR3. A row's size may be missing; if present it is once, few, many or a size class.

size: .; V: TRBV5-6; CDR3: CASSRVASWSSGANVLTF
size: .; V: TRBV12-3/TRBV12-4; CDR3: CASSLNTDTQYF
size: .; V: TRBV5-1; CDR3: CASSLGRGGQETQYF
size: .; V: TRBV20-1; CDR3: CSARVGQWLDF
size: .; V: TRBV5-6; CDR3: CASSLARTGDTYNEQFF
size: .; V: TRBV27; CDR3: CASSFGGITEAFF
size: .; V: TRBV2; CDR3: CASSESRRDSPLHF
size: few; V: TRBV19; CDR3: CASSIRRGGSSYNEQFF
size: .; V: TRBV4-3; CDR3: CASSLNARGGETQYF
size: .; V: TRBV3-1/TRBV3-2; CDR3: CASSQDLGSNQPQHF
size: .; V: TRBV11-2; CDR3: CASSYRYYGYTF
size: .; V: TRBV5-1; CDR3: CASSFGQSGTQYF
size: .; V: TRBV19; CDR3: CASSIELLDTEAFF
size: .; V: TRBV19; CDR3: CASSISPKNTEAFF
size: .; V: TRBV5-4; CDR3: CASSVQGSSYEQYF
size: .; V: TRBV28; CDR3: CASRDPPRTLWDEQYF
size: .; V: TRBV15; CDR3: CATSRARGDGYTF
size: .; V: TRBV11-3; CDR3: CASSHRGGPRSYEQYF
size: .; V: TRBV12-3/TRBV12-4; CDR3: CASSLEVFEQYF
size: once; V: TRBV28; CDR3: CASTLSGSSYEQYF
size: .; V: TRBV10-3; CDR3: CAISESTGRGQPQHF
size: .; V: TRBV2; CDR3: CASSSVDPAYGNTIYF
size: .; V: TRBV3-1/TRBV3-2; CDR3: CASSQDRMINTIYF
size: .; V: TRBV2; CDR3: CASNRGARDGQPQHF
size: .; V: TRBV6-5; CDR3: CASSYGGISGNTIYF
size: .; V: TRBV25-1; CDR3: CASSEALRSSGANVLTF
size: .; V: TRBV9; CDR3: CASSVVPSGNTDTQYF
size: few; V: TRBV19; CDR3: CASSQTGTANSPLHF
size: .; V: TRBV3-1/TRBV3-2; CDR3: CASSQGGGVSGNTIYF
size: .; V: TRBV30; CDR3: CAWRKAARLLFYGYTF
size: .; V: TRBV7-3; CDR3: CASSLMGGYGELFF